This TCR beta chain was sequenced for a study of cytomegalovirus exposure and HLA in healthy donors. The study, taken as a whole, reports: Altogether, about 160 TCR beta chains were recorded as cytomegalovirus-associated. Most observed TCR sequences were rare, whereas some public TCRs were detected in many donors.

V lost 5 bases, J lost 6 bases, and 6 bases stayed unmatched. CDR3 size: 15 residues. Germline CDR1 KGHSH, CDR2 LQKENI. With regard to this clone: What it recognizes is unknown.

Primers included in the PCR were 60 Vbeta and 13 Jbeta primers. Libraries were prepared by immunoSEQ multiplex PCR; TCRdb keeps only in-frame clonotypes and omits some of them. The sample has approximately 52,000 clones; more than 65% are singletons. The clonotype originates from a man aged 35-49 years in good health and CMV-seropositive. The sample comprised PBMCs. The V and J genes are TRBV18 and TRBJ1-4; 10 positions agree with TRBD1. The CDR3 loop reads CASSSTGTGDEKLFF. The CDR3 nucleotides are TGTGCCAGCTCATCTACCGGGACAGGGGATGAAAAACTGTTTTTT.